The rows below give T cell receptor beta chains drawn from one sample of a study of T cell repertoires in ileal Crohn's disease. Profiled with immunoSEQ multiplex PCR; TCRdb holds only in-frame clones, not every one. Among about 7,800 clones listed, approximately 85% were seen once. Sequences were obtained from ileal tissue. The receptors come from an adult with Crohn's disease. Both conserved end residues are part of each CDR3. A D gene is named only where the DNA matches it firmly. Not all rows give a size; the values are once, few, many and, for expanded clones, a class.

clone_size j_call d_call v_call cdr3_length cdr3_aa cdr3_nt
- TRBJ2-2 - TRBV7-2 12 CASSLFVGELFF TGTGCCAGCAGCTTATTTGTCGGGGAGCTGTTTTTT
- TRBJ1-1 - TRBV15 16 CATSRIPLTPSPKAFF TGTGCCACCAGCAGAATACCGCTGACCCCCTCCCCTAAAGCTTTCTTT
- TRBJ1-4 - TRBV29-1 15 CSVKVDGRQSGKLFF TGCAGCGTTAAGGTCGACGGACGGCAGAGTGGAAAACTGTTTTTT
- TRBJ1-2 - TRBV27 14 CASSFVGGNYGYTF TGTGCCAGCAGCTTTGTCGGGGGAAACTATGGCTACACCTTC
- TRBJ1-5 - TRBV15 12 CATSRRNQPQHF TGTGCCACCAGCAGAAGGAATCAGCCCCAGCATTTT
once TRBJ2-7 TRBD1 TRBV6-5 13 CASSSGQDNEQYF TGTGCCAGCAGTTCCGGACAGGACAACGAGCAGTACTTC
- TRBJ2-2 - TRBV28 16 CASSLERAGRAGELFF TGTGCCAGCAGTTTAGAGCGCGCAGGTCGGGCCGGGGAGCTGTTTTTT
- TRBJ1-3 TRBD1 TRBV10-3 16 CAISATGDLSGNTIYF TGTGCCATCAGTGCGACAGGGGACCTCTCTGGAAACACCATATATTTT
- TRBJ1-6 - TRBV27 15 CASGPTGLSNSPLHF TGTGCCAGCGGCCCGACCGGGTTAAGTAATTCACCCCTCCACTTT
- TRBJ1-1 - TRBV5-6 15 CASSSLGGYGTEAFF TGTGCCAGCAGCTCGCTCGGGGGCTATGGCACTGAAGCTTTCTTT
- TRBJ2-1 TRBD1 TRBV7-3 15 CASSFSTGGKNEQFF TGTGCCAGCAGCTTTTCGACAGGGGGCAAGAATGAGCAGTTCTTC
- TRBJ1-2 TRBD1 TRBV2 12 CASGGTAYGYTF TGTGCCAGCGGGGGGACAGCCTATGGCTACACCTTC
- TRBJ2-2 - TRBV7-8 16 CASSRRSQGNTGELFF TGTGCCAGCAGCCGCAGATCCCAAGGGAACACCGGGGAGCTGTTTTTT
medium-sized TRBJ1-1 TRBD1 TRBV19 14 CASSRQGTSSEAFF TGTGCCAGTAGTAGACAGGGGACTTCTTCTGAAGCTTTCTTT
- TRBJ2-2 - TRBV19 13 CASSMAGIGELFF TGTGCCAGTAGTATGGCGGGGATCGGGGAGCTGTTTTTT
- TRBJ1-5 - TRBV7-2 13 CASSLEVGQPQHF TGTGCCAGCAGCTTAGAAGTTGGGCAGCCCCAGCATTTT
- TRBJ1-1 - TRBV5-6 14 CASSLMGTGTEAFF TGTGCCAGCAGCTTGATGGGGACGGGCACTGAAGCTTTCTTT
- TRBJ2-3 TRBD2 TRBV6-4 15 CASSPTSGGTDTQYF TGTGCCAGCAGCCCGACTAGCGGGGGGACAGATACGCAGTATTTT
- TRBJ2-2 - TRBV11-3 19 CASSLGVQGNLANTGELFF TGTGCCAGCAGCTTAGGGGTACAGGGAAATCTCGCGAACACCGGGGAGCTGTTTTTT
- TRBJ1-1 - TRBV29-1 13 CSVEPGRWTEAFF TGCAGCGTTGAGCCAGGGAGGTGGACTGAAGCTTTCTTT
- TRBJ2-7 - TRBV28 12 CASSGTHYEQYF TGTGCCAGCAGTGGGACACACTACGAGCAGTACTTC
- TRBJ2-5 - TRBV6-6 15 CASSYHGFGEETQYF TGTGCCAGCAGTTATCACGGTTTTGGGGAAGAGACCCAGTACTTC
- TRBJ1-1 - TRBV28 13 CASSLVGAGEAFF TGTGCCAGCAGTTTAGTCGGGGCAGGTGAAGCTTTCTTT
- TRBJ2-5 - TRBV7-2 15 CASSLGTAIQETQYF TGTGCCAGCAGCTTAGGGACAGCCATCCAAGAGACCCAGTACTTC
- TRBJ2-7 - TRBV28 11 CASSTRDGEDF TGTGCCAGCAGTACCCGGGACGGGGAAGACTTC
- TRBJ2-2 - TRBV11-2 15 CASSPFDRGTGELFF TGTGCCAGCAGCCCCTTCGATAGGGGGACCGGGGAGCTGTTTTTT
- TRBJ1-2 - TRBV5-4 15 CASSLPGPQVGGYTF TGTGCCAGCAGCCTCCCGGGACCTCAAGTAGGCGGCTACACCTTC
- TRBJ1-2 - TRBV14 13 CASSPDLNYGYTF TGTGCCAGCAGCCCCGACCTAAACTATGGCTACACCTTC
- TRBJ2-5 TRBD2 TRBV7-7 16 CASSLEGRGGLETQYF TGTGCCAGCAGCTTAGAAGGGCGGGGGGGCCTGGAGACCCAGTACTTC
once TRBJ2-7 - TRBV18 13 CASSLLGRNEQYF TGTGCCAGCTCACTTTTAGGGAGGAACGAGCAGTACTTC
- TRBJ1-1 - TRBV7-3 16 CASSLTPSSWDTEAFF TGTGCCAGCAGCTTAACACCAAGCTCCTGGGACACTGAAGCTTTCTTT
- TRBJ1-2 TRBD1 TRBV29-1 12 CSGGGQGNGYTF TGCAGCGGAGGAGGACAGGGGAATGGCTACACCTTC